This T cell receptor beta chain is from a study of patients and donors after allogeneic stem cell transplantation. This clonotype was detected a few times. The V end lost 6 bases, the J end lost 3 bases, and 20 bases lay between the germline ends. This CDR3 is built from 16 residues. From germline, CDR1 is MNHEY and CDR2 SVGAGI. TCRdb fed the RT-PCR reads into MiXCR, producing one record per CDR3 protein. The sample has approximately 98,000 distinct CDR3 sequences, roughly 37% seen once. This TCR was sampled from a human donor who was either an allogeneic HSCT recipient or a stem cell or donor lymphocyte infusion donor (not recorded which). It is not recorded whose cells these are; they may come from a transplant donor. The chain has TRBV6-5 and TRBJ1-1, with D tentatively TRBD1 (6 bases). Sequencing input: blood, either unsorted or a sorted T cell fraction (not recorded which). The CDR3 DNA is TGTGCCAGCAGAGATCTCAGGGGCACCATTGACACTGAAGCTTTCTTT. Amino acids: CASRDLRGTIDTEAFF.